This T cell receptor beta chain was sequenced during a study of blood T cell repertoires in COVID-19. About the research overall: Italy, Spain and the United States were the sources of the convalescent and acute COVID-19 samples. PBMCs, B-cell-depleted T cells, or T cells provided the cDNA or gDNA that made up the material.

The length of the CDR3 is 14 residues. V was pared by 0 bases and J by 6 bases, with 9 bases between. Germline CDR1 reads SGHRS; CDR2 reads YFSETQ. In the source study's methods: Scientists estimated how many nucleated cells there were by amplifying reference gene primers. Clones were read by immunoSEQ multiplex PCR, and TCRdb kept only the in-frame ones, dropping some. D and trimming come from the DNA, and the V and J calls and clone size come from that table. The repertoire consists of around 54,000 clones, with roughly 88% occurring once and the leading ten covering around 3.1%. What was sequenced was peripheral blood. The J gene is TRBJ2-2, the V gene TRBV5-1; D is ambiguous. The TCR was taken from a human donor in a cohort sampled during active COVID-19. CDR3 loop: CASSLAVSAGELFF. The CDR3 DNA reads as TGCGCCAGCAGCTTGGCCGTTAGTGCCGGGGAGCTGTTTTTT.